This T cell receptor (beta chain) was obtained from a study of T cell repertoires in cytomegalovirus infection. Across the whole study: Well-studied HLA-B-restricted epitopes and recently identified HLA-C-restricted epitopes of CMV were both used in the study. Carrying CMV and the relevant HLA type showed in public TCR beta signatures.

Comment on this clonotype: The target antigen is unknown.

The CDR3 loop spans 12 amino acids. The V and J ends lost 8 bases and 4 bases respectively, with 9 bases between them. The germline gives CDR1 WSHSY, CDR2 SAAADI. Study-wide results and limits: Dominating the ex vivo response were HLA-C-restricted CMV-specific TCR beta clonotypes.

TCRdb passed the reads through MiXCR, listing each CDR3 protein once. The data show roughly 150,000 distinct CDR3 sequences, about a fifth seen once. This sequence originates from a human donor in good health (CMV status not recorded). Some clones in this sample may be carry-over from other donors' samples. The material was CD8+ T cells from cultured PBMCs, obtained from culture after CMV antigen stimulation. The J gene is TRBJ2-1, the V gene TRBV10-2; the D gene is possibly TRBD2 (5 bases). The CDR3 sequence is CASEGLYNEQFF. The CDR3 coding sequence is TGCGCCAGCGAGGGCCTTTACAATGAGCAGTTCTTC.